Given below is one T cell receptor beta chain in context. Its binding antigen is unknown. No base qualities exist here, and no much larger clone lies one base off it. Library prep was done by PCR. Sequencing instrument: Illumina HiSeq 2500. TCR libraries were prepared with molecular barcoding, using unique molecular identifiers to normalize TCRbeta repertoire quantification. TCRdb trimmed the raw reads at Q25, called clones with MiXCR and kept productive beta chains. Each CDR3 protein appears once, grouped with its most common genes and DNA. The sample table records 600,000 to 700,000 distinct CDR3 sequences; roughly 17% of these occur just once. The ten largest clones represent about 1.1% of the sample. These data come from a study of T-cell reconstitution after alpha-beta-depleted transplantation in children (dated by TCRdb to the mid-2010s). Context from the whole study: The study quantitatively tracked T-cell immune reconstitution after TCRalphabeta/CD19-depleted allogeneic hematopoietic cell transplantation in children using TCR repertoire profiling.

Per the germline V gene (reference sequence), DFQATT is the CDR1 and SNEGSKA is the CDR2. V is shortened by 2 bases, J by 9 bases, and the region joining them spans 14 bases. The CDR3 starts with the cysteine, ends with the phenylalanine, and has 13 residues. Of the read, only the CDR3 DNA is kept; its 39 bases are in frame from base 1. The chain was built from TRBV20-1 and TRBJ2-1; D gene: possibly TRBD2, on 5 matching bases. Source: PBMCs from the stem cell graft donor, taken from the stem cell graft. The source is a human donor who donated a stem cell graft to a child with acute myeloid leukemia. The DNA sequence is TGCAGTGCTAGACCACCATCTAGCACTGAGCAGTTCTTC. Its amino acids are CSARPPSSTEQFF.